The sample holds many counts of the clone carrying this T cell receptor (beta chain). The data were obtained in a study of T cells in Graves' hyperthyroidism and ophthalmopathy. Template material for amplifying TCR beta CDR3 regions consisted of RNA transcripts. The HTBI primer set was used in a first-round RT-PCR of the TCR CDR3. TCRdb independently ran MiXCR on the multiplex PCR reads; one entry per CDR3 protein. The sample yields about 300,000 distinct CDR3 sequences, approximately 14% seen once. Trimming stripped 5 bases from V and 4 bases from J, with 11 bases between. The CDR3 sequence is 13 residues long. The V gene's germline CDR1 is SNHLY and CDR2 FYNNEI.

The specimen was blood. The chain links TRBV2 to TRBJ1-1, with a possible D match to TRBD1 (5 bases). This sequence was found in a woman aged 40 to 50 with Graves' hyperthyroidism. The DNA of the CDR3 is TGTGCCAGCAGTTCCGACCAGGGCACTGAAGCTTTCTTT. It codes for CASSSDQGTEAFF.